The 18 T cell receptor beta chains below all came from one sample that was sequenced in a study of cytomegalovirus exposure and HLA in healthy donors (dated 2017 in TCRdb). The library came from the immunoSEQ multiplex PCR assay. A mixture of 60 forward primers for TCR Vbeta segments and 13 reverse primers for TCR Jbeta segments was used in the multiplex PCR. TCRdb provides this immuneACCESS table in a form limited to in-frame rearrangements. Some clones are lacking; in checked studies, under half of them reflect an unresolved V gene, and why the rest are absent is not known. The sample yields approximately 240,000 clones; just under 85% were counted once. The ten most abundant clones make up approximately 0.62% of the sample. What was sequenced was PBMCs. The receptors shown here come from a middle-aged woman in good health and CMV-seronegative.

The chain combines TRBV7-9 with TRBJ1-4; 8 bases are shared with TRBD1. The germline gives CDR1 SEHNR, CDR2 FQNEAQ (reference sequence). The junction had 7 bases not matched to a gene; V was cut back by 2 bases and J by 5 bases. The CDR3 runs 16 residues. CDR3 loop: CASSLLSGTGNEKLFF. The DNA for the CDR3 is TGTGCCAGCAGCTTACTTTCCGGGACAGGCAATGAAAAACTGTTTTTT.

The V and J genes are TRBV27 and TRBJ1-2, with TRBD1 matching over 7 bases. The junction had 1 base not matched to a gene; V was cut back by 6 bases and J by 3 bases. The CDR3 is made up of 12 amino acids. The germline CDR1 and CDR2 sequences are MNHEY and SMNVEV (reference sequence). The CDR3 spells CASRGQDYGYTF. DNA for the CDR3: TGTGCCAGCAGAGGACAGGACTATGGCTACACCTTC.

The chain has TRBV9 and TRBJ2-2, with D perhaps TRBD1 (5 bases). The CDR3 extends over 14 amino acids. The V end lost 2 bases, the J end lost 4 bases, and 9 bases lay between the germline ends. The germline CDR1 and CDR2 sequences are SGDLS and YYNGEE. The CDR3 loop reads CASSVTEITGELFF. For the CDR3, the DNA is TGTGCCAGCAGCGTGACAGAGATCACCGGGGAGCTGTTTTTT.

Only a few counts were recorded for this clone. The chain is built from TRBV4-1 and TRBJ1-5, with a tentative D call TRBD1 (5 bases). The ends were cut back, 0 bases at V and 7 bases at J, with 13 bases in the middle. This CDR3 has 15 amino acids. CDR1 is MGHRA, CDR2 YSYEKL, per germline. The CDR3 spells CASSQDKGVGQPQHF. The CDR3 DNA sequence: TGCGCCAGCAGCCAAGATAAAGGGGTGGGACAGCCCCAGCATTTT.

The table lists this clone with a count of one. The chain carries TRBV5-4 and TRBJ2-3; 8 nucleotides agree with TRBD2. J was trimmed by 8 bases and V by 0 bases; bases with no gene match: 8. CDR1 is SGHNT and CDR2 is YYREEE in the germline V gene (reference sequence). The CDR3 runs 15 residues. CDR3 nucleotides: TGTGCCAGCAGCTTGGAAGGAACCGCGGGGGGTACGCAGTATTTT. It codes for CASSLEGTAGGTQYF.

This chain connects TRBV7-9 to TRBJ2-2; 7 nucleotides agree with TRBD1. V lost 2 bases and J lost 4; bases outside the gene matches: 7. Looked up from germline, CDR1 is SEHNR and CDR2 is FQNEAQ (reference sequence). The CDR3 spans 16 residues. The CDR3 coding sequence is TGTGCCAGCAGCTTAATCAGACAGGGTGGCACCGGGGAGCTGTTTTTT. Its protein product is CASSLIRQGGTGELFF.

The table lists this clone with a count of one. This chain uses TRBV25-1 with TRBJ2-7; 7 bases fit TRBD1. The germline V gene has CDR1 MGHDK and CDR2 SYGVNS. There are 14 residues in the CDR3. With V trimmed by 3 bases and J by 3 bases, 5 bases remained unmatched. The CDR3 nucleotides are TGTGCCAGCAGTGATCGGGACAGAAACTACGAGCAGTACTTC. This gives the protein CASSDRDRNYEQYF.

The chain has TRBV11-3 and TRBJ2-2; TRBD1 matches at 9 bases. The CDR3 spans 14 residues. J lost 7 bases, V lost 4 bases, and 4 bases had no gene match. Germline V gives CDR1 SGHNT, CDR2 YENEEA. For the CDR3, the DNA is TGTGCCAGCAGCTCCGACAGGGGGAACGGGGAGCTGTTTTTT. Its translation: CASSSDRGNGELFF.

V usage is TRBV19 and J usage is TRBJ2-1; perhaps TRBD1 as D (6 bases). Germline V CDR1 and CDR2: LNHDA, SQIVND (reference sequence). The CDR3 spans 14 residues. V shed 5 bases and J shed 5 bases, with 13 bases lying between them. CDR3 in DNA: TGTGCCAGTAGTGCAGGGGCCTGGGACAATGAGCAGTTCTTC. It codes for CASSAGAWDNEQFF.

Points on this clone: The junction differs from germline at one of its ends, possibly a read error. The chain joins TRBV7-9 to TRBJ2-5; D possibly corresponds to TRBD2 (5 bases). The CDR3 consists of 13 residues. CDR1 and CDR2 from the germline V gene are SEHNR and FQNEAQ (reference sequence). The CDR3 reads CSSSPSGLETQYF. As DNA, the CDR3 is TGTTCCAGCAGCCCATCGGGGTTGGAGACCCAGTACTTC.

The V and J genes are TRBV18 and TRBJ1-1, with 9 bases lining up with TRBD1. Germline lookup yields CDR1 KGHSH and CDR2 LQKENI. Trimming at V came to 4 bases and at J to 0 bases, leaving 3 bases not matched to a gene. This CDR3 region has 15 residues. CDR3 amino acids: CASSRDRALNTEAFF. Written as DNA, the CDR3 is TGTGCCAGCTCACGGGACAGGGCGCTGAACACTGAAGCTTTCTTT.

The J gene is TRBJ1-5, the V gene TRBV30; 7 bases line up with TRBD1. Unmatched junction bases numbered 3, after V lost 0 bases and J lost 7 bases. In germline, CDR1 is GTSNPN, CDR2 SVGIG (reference sequence). This CDR3 has 13 residues. CDR3 coding DNA: TGTGCCTGGAGTGTCCAGGGGGAACAGCCCCAGCATTTT. It is translated as CAWSVQGEQPQHF.

The sample holds a few counts of this clone. This chain joins TRBV7-9 and TRBJ1-4; D may be TRBD1 (6 bases). Trimming shortened V by 5 bases and J by 2 bases, and 9 bases separated the two germline ends. This CDR3 spans 14 amino acids. CDR1 SEHNR and CDR2 FQNEAQ come from the germline V gene (reference sequence). The DNA of the CDR3 is TGTGCCAGCAGCCCAGACAGGACTAATGAAAAACTGTTTTTT. It specifies CASSPDRTNEKLFF.

For this clone: The sample holds other DNA sequences that translate to the same CDR3. The rearrangement joins TRBV5-1 to TRBJ2-7; D may be TRBD1 (5 bases). Trimming pared 4 bases from V and 3 bases from J, leaving 11 bases between. This CDR3 is built from 13 residues. From germline, CDR1 is SGHRS and CDR2 YFSETQ. CDR3 amino acids: CASSLTGNYEQYF. CDR3 DNA sequence: TGCGCCAGCAGCCTAACAGGAAACTACGAGCAGTACTTC.

The V and J genes are TRBV6-5 and TRBJ1-1; 11 bases align to TRBD1. The V and J ends lost 6 bases and 9 bases, in that order; junction bases with no gene match: 9. This CDR3 contains 14 residues. Germline CDR1 and CDR2: MNHEY and SVGAGI. CDR3 sequence (DNA): TGTGCCAGCAGCGGACCCGGGACAGGGGGGCAAGCTTTCTTT. Protein: CASSGPGTGGQAFF.

This chain joins TRBV5-1 and TRBJ1-1; no firm D call. The CDR3 sequence is 14 residues long. V shed 4 bases and J shed 0 bases, with 10 bases lying between them. Germline loops: CDR1 SGHRS, CDR2 YFSETQ. The CDR3 bases are TGCGCCAGCAGCGTGGGCAGAATGAACACTGAAGCTTTCTTT. This translates into CASSVGRMNTEAFF.

The V and J genes are TRBV7-8 and TRBJ2-5; 14 bases line up with TRBD2. CDR3 length equals 18 residues. With 2 bases clipped from V and 4 bases from J, the junction kept 9 bases outside the gene matches. CDR1 and CDR2 (germline): SGHVS, FQNEAQ. The CDR3 region has the DNA TGTGCCAGCAGCTTATCGGGACTAGCGGGGGCGAGGGTAGAGACCCAGTACTTC. Translation: CASSLSGLAGARVETQYF.

The chain is built from TRBV6-5 and TRBJ2-7; D is possibly TRBD2 (5 bases). Germline values: CDR1 MNHEY, CDR2 SVGAGI. Between the trimmed V and J ends, which lost 6 bases and 5 bases, there was a span of 14 bases. The CDR3 spans 13 residues. The CDR3 is CASSEGGPHEQYF. In DNA, the CDR3 is TGTGCCAGCAGCGAGGGCGGTCCCCACGAGCAGTACTTC.